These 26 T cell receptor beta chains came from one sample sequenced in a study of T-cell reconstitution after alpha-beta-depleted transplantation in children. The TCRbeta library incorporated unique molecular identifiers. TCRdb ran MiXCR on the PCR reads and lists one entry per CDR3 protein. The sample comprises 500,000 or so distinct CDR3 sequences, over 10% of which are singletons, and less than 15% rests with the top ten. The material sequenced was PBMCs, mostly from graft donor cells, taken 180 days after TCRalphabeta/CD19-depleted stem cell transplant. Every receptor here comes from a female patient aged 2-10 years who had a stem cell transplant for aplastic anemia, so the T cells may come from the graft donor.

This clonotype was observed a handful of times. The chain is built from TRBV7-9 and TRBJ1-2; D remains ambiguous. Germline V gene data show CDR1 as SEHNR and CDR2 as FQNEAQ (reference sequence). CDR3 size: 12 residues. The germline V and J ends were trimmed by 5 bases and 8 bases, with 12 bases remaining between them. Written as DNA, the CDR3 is TGTGCCAGCAGCCCCCCCTGGGAAGGCTACACCTTC. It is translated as CASSPPWEGYTF.

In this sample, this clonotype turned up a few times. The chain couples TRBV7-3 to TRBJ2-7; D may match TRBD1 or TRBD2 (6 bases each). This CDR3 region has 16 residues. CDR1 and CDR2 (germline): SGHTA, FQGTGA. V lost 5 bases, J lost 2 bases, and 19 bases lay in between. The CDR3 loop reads CASSLTGRGAPYEQYF. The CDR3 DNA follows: TGTGCCAGCAGCCTTACTGGAAGGGGGGCTCCCTACGAGCAGTACTTC. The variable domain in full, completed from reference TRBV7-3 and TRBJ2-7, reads GAGVSQTPSNKVTEKGKYVELRCDPISGHTALYWYRQSLGQGPEFLIYFQGTGAADDSGLPNDRFFAVRPEGSVSTLKIQRTERGDSAVYLCASSLTGRGAPYEQYFGPGTRLTVT.

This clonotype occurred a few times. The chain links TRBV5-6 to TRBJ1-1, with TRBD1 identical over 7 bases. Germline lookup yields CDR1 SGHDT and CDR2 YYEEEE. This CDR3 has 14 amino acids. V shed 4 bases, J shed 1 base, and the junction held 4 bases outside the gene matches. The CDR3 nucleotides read TGTGCCAGCAGCGAGGGACAGAAGAACACTGAAGCTTTCTTT. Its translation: CASSEGQKNTEAFF.

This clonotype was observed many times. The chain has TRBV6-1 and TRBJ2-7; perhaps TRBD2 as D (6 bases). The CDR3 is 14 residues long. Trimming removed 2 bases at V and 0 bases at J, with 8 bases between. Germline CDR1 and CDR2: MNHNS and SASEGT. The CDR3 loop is CASSERRDSYEQYF. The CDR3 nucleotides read TGTGCCAGCAGTGAACGGCGGGACTCCTACGAGCAGTACTTC.

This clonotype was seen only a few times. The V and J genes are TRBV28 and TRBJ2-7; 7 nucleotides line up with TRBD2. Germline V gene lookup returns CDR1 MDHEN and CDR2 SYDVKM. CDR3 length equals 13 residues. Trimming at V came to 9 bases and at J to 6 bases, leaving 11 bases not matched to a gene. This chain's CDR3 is CARNWGGPGEQYF. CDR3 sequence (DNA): TGTGCCAGAAACTGGGGAGGGCCGGGCGAGCAGTACTTC.

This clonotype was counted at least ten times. The CDR3 nucleotides read TGTGCCAGCAGCTTATCCGTAGGAGTGGGCGGGAGGCCACAGTTCTTC. As protein: CASSLSVGVGGRPQFF. This chain joins TRBV7-2 and TRBJ2-1; 8 bases map to TRBD2. The CDR3 consists of 16 residues. CDR1 and CDR2 from the germline V gene are SGHTA and FQGNSA. V shed 2 bases, J shed 13 bases, and the junction held 16 bases outside the gene matches.

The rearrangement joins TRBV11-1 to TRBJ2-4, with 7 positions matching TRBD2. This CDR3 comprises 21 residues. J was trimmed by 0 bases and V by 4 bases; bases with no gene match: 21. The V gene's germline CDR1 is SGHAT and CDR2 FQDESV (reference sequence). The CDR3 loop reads CASSSIIPGLPDREAKNIQYF. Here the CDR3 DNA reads TGTGCCAGCAGCTCCATAATTCCGGGACTACCCGATAGGGAAGCCAAAAACATTCAGTACTTC. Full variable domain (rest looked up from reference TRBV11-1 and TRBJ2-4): EAEVAQSPRYKITEKSQAVAFWCDPISGHATLYWYRQILGQGPELLVQFQDESVVDDSQLPKDRFSAERLKGVDSTLKIQPAELGDSAMYLCASSSIIPGLPDREAKNIQYFGAGTRLSVL.

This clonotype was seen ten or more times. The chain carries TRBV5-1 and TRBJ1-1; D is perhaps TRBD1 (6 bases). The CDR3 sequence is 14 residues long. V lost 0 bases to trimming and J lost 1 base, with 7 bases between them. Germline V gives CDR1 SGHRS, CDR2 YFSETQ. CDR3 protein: CASSLGTANTEAFF. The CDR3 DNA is TGCGCCAGCAGCTTGGGGACAGCGAACACTGAAGCTTTCTTT.

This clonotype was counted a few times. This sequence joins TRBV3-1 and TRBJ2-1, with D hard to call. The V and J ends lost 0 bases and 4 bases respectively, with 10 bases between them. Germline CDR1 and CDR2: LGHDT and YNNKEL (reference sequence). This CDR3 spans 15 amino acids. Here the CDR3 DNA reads TGTGCCAGCAGCCAAGAAGGCCTATCTTACAATGAGCAGTTCTTC. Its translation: CASSQEGLSYNEQFF.

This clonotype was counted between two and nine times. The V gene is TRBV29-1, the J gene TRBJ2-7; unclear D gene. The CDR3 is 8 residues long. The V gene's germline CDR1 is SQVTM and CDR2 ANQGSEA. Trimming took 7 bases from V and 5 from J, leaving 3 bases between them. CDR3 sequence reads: CSEHEQYV. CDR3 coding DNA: TGCAGCGAACACGAGCAGTACGTC.

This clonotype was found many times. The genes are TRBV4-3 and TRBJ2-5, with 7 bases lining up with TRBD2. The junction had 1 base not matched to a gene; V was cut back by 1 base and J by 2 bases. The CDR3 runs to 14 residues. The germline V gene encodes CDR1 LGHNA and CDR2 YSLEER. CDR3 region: CASSQVGGQETQYF. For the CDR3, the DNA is TGCGCCAGCAGCCAAGTGGGGGGGCAAGAGACCCAGTACTTC.

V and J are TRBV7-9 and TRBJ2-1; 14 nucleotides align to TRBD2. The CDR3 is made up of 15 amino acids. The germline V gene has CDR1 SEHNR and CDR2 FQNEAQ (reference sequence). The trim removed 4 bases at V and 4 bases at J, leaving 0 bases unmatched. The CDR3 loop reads CASSWTSGGYNEQFF. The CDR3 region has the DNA TGTGCCAGCAGCTGGACTAGCGGGGGGTACAATGAGCAGTTCTTC.

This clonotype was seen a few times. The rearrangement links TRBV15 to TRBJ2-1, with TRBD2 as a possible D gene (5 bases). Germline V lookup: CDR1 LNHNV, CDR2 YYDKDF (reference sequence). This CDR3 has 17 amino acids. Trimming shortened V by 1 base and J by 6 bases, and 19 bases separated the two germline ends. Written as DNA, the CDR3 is TGTGCCACCAGCAGAGGAGTAGCGACGTTCCCTTTCAATGAGCAGTTCTTC. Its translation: CATSRGVATFPFNEQFF.

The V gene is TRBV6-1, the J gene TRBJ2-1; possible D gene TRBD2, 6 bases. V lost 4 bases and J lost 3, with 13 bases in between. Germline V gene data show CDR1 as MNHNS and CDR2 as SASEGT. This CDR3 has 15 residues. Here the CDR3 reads CASSVAELGYNEQFF. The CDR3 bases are TGTGCCAGCAGTGTAGCGGAGTTAGGCTACAATGAGCAGTTCTTC.

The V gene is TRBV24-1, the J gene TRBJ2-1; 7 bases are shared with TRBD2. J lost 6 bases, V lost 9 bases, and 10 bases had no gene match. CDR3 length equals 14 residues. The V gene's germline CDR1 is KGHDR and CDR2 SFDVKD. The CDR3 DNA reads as TGTGCCACCCGAACTAGCGCCGGAAGCAATGAGCAGTTCTTC. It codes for CATRTSAGSNEQFF.

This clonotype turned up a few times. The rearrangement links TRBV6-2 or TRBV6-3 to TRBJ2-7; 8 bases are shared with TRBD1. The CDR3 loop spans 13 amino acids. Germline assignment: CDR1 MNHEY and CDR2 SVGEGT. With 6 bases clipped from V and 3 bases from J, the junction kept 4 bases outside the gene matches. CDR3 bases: TGTGCCAGCAGAGGACAGGGATACTACGAGCAGTACGTC. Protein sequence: CASRGQGYYEQYV.

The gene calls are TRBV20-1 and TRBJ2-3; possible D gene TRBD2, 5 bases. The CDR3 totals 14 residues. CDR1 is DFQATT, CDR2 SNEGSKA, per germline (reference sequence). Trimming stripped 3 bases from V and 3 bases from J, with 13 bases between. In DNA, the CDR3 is TGCAGTGCTAGCGGGCTCTGGAGGACAGATACGCAGTATTTT. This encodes CSASGLWRTDTQYF.

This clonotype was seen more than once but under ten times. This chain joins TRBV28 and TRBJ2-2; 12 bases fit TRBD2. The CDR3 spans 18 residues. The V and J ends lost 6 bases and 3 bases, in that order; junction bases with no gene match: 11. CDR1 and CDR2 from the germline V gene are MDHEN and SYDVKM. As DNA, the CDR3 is TGTGCCAGCAGCTATGGACTAGCGGGGCCCCGGGACACCGGGGAGCTGTTTTTT. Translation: CASSYGLAGPRDTGELFF.

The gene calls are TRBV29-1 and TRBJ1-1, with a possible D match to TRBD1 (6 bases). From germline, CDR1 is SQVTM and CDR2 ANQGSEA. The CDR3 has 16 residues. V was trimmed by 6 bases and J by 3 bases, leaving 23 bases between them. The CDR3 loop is CSVHPLAGVRDTEAFF. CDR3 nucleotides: TGCAGCGTCCACCCACTCGCAGGGGTTAGGGACACTGAAGCTTTCTTT.

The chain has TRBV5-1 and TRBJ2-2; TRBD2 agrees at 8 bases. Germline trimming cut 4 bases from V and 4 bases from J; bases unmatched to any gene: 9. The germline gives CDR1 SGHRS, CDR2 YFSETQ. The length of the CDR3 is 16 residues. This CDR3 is CASSPGGAGATGELFF. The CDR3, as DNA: TGCGCCAGCAGCCCGGGGGGAGCGGGAGCCACCGGGGAGCTGTTTTTT.

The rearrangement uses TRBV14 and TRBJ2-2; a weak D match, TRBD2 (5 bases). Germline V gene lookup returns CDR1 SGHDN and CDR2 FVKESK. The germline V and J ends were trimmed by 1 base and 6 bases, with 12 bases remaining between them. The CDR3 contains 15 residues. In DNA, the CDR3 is TGTGCCAGCAGCCAAGTACTTGCGGGTGCCGGGGAGCTGTTTTTT. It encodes CASSQVLAGAGELFF. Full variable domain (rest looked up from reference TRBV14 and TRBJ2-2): EAGVTQFPSHSVIEKGQTVTLRCDPISGHDNLYWYRRVMGKEIKFLLHFVKESKQDESGMPNNRFLAERTGGTYSTLKVQPAELEDSGVYFCASSQVLAGAGELFFGEGSRLTVL.

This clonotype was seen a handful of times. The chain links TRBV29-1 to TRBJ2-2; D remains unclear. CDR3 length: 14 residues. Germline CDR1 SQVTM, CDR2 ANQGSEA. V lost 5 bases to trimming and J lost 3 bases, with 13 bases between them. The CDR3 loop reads CSVRKATDTGELFF. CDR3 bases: TGCAGCGTTCGCAAAGCCACAGACACCGGGGAGCTGTTTTTT.

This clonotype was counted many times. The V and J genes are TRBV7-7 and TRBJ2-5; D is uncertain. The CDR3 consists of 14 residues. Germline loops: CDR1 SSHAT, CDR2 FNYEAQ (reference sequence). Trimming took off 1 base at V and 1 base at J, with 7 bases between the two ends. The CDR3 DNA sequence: TGTGCCAGCAGCTTAGGAGGCACCCAAGAGACCCAGTACTTC. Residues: CASSLGGTQETQYF.

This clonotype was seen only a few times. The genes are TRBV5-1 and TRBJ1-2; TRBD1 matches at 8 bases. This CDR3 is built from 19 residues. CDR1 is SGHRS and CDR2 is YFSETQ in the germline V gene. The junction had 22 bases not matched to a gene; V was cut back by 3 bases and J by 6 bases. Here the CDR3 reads CASSSLGLGQGIRHHGYTF. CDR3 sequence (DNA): TGCGCCAGCAGCTCTTTGGGGCTAGGACAGGGTATTCGTCACCATGGCTACACCTTC.

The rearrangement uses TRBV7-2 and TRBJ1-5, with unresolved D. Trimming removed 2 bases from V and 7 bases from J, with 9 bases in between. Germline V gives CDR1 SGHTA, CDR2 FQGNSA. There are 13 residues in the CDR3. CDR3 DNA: TGTGCCAGCAGCTTAATGGGGAGACAGCCCCAGCATTTT. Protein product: CASSLMGRQPQHF.

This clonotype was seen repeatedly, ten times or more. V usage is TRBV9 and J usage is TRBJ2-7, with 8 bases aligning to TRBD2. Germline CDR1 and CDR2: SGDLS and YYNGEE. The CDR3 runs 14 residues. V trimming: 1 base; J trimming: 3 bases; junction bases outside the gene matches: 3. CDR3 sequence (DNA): TGTGCCAGCAGCGTACGTAGCGGGAACTACGAGCAGTACTTC. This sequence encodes CASSVRSGNYEQYF.